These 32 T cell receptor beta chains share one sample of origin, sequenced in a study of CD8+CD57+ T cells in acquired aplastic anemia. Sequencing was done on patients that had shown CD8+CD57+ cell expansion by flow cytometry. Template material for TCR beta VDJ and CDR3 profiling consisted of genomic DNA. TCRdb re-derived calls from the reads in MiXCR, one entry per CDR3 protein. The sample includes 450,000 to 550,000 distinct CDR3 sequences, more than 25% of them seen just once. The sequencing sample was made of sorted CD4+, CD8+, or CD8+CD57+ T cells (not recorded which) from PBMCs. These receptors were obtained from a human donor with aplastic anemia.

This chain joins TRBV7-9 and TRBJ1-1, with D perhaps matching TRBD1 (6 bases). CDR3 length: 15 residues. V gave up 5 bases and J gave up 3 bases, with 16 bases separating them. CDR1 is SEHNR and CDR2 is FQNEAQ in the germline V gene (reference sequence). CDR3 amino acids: CASSIVQGIDTEAFF. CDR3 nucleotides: TGTGCCAGCAGCATCGTACAGGGCATAGACACTGAAGCTTTCTTT.

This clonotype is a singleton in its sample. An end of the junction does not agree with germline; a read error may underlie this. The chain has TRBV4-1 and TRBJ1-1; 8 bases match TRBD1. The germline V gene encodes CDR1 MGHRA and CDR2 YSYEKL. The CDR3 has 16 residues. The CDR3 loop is CASSSDRAPMNTEASF. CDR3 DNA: TGCGCCAGCAGCTCGGACAGGGCGCCAATGAACACTGAAGCTTCCTTT.

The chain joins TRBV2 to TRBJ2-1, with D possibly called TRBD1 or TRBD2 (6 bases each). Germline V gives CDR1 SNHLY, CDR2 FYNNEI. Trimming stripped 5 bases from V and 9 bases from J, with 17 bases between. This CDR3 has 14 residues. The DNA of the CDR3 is TGTGCCAGCAGTTTCGGACAGCGGGTGGGTGAGCAGTTCTTC. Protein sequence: CASSFGQRVGEQFF.

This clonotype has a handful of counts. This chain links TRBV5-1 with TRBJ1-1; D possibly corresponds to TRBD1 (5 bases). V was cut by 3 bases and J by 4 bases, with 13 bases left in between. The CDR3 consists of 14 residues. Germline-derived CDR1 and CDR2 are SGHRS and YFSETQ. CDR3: CASSSRQSLTEAFF. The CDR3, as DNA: TGCGCCAGCAGCTCACGACAGAGCCTCACTGAAGCTTTCTTT.

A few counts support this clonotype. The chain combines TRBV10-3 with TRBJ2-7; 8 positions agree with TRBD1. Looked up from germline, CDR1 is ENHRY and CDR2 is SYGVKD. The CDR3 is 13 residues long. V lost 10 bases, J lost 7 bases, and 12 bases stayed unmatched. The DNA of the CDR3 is TGTGCCACGACTGGACAGGGATTTCGGGAGCAGTACTTC. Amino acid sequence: CATTGQGFREQYF.

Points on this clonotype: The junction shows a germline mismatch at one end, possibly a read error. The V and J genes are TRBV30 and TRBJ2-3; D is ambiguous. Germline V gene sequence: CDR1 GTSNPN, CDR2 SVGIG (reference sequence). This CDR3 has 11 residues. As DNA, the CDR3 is TGTGCCTGGAGTAGGGCAGATGCGCAGTATTTT. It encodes CAWSRADAQYF.

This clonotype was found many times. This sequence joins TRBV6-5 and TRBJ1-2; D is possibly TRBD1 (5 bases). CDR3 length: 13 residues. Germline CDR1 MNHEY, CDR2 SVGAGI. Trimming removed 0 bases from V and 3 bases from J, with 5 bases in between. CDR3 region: CASSYSTDYGYTF. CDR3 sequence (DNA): TGTGCCAGCAGTTACTCGACAGACTATGGCTACACCTTC.

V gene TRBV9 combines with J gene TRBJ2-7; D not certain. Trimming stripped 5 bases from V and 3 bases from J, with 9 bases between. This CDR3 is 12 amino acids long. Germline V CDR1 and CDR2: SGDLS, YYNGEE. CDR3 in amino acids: CASRRINYEQYF. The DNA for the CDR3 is TGTGCCAGCAGGAGGATAAACTACGAGCAGTACTTC.

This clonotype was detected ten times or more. Here the CDR3 DNA reads TGTGCCAGCATTGCGGGGCCGGAGCGTGCCGAGCAGTACTTC. Translated: CASIAGPERAEQYF. V usage is TRBV6-1 and J usage is TRBJ2-7, with D maybe TRBD2 (6 bases). The germline V gene has CDR1 MNHNS and CDR2 SASEGT. V lost 7 bases and J 6 bases, leaving 19 bases between the germline ends. CDR3 length: 14 amino acids.

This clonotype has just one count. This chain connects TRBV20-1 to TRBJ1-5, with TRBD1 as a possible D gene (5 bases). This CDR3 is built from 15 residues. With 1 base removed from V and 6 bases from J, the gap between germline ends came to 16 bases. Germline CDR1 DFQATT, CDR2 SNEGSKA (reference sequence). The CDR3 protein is CSARGAGRGGQPQHF. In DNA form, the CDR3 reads TGCAGTGCTAGAGGGGCGGGTCGGGGCGGTCAGCCCCAGCATTTT.

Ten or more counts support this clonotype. For the CDR3, the DNA is TGTGCCAGCAGTGAAAGGCGACCGGACACCGGGGAGCTGTTTTTT. This sequence encodes CASSERRPDTGELFF. This rearrangement joins TRBV2 to TRBJ2-2, with D uncertain. The CDR3 loop spans 15 amino acids. Germline V gene data show CDR1 as SNHLY and CDR2 as FYNNEI. Trimming took 2 bases from V and 3 from J, leaving 10 bases between them.

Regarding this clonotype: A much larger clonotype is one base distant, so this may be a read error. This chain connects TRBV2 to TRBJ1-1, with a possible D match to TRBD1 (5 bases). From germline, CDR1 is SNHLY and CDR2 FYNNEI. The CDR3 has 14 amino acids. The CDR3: CASKWGGVHTEALF. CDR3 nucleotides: TGTGCCAGCAAATGGGGAGGGGTGCACACTGAAGCTCTCTTT.

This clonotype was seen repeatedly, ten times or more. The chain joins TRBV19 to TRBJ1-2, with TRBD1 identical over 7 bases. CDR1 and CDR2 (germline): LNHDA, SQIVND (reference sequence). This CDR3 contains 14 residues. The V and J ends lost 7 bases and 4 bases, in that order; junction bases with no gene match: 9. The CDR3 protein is CASMRPGQTYGYTF. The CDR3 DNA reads TGTGCCAGTATGAGACCGGGACAGACCTATGGCTACACCTTC. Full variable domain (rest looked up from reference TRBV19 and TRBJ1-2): DGGITQSPKYLFRKEGQNVTLSCEQNLNHDAMYWYRQDPGQGLRLIYYSQIVNDFQKGDIAEGYSVSREKKESFPLTVTSAQKNPTAFYLCASMRPGQTYGYTFGSGTRLTVV.

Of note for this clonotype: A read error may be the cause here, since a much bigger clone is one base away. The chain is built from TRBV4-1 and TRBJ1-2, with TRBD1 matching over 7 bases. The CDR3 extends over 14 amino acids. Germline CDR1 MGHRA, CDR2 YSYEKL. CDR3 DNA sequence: TGCGCCGGCAGCCAACGACAGGGAGGGAGTGGCTACACCTTC. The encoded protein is CAGSQRQGGSGYTF.

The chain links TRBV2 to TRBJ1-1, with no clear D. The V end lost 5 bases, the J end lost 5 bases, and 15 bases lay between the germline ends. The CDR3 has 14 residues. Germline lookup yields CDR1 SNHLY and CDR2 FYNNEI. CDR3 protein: CASSFLGRRTEAFF. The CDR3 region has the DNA TGTGCCAGCAGTTTTCTGGGGAGGAGGACTGAAGCTTTCTTT.

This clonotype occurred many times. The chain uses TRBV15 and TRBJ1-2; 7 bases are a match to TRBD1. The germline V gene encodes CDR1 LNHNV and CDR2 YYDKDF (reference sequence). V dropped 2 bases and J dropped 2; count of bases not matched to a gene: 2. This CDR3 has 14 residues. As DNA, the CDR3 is TGTGCCACCAGCAGAAAGGGACAGAACTATGGCTACACCTTC. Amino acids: CATSRKGQNYGYTF.

This chain's CDR3 is CASSYRGEGLVEQFF. The DNA of the CDR3 is TGTGCCAGCAGTTATAGGGGGGAGGGTTTGGTTGAGCAGTTCTTC. V and J are TRBV12-3 or TRBV12-4 and TRBJ2-1, with a possible D match to TRBD2 (7 bases). The ends were cut back, 4 bases at V and 9 bases at J, with 19 bases in the middle. The CDR3 has 15 amino acids.

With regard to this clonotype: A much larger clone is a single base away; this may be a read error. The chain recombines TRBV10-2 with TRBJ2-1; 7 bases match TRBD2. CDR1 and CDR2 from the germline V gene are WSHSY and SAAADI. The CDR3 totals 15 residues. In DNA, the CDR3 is TGCGCCAGCAGGGAGCGGGAATTGTCCTACAGTGAGCAGTTCTTC. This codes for CASRERELSYSEQFF.

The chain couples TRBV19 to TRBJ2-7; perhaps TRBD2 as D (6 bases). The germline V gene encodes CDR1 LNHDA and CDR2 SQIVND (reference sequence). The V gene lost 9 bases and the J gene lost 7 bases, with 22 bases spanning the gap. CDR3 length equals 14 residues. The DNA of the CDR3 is TGTGCCAGCCAACAGCGAGGGATGGAGGGGGAGCAGTACTTC. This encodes CASQQRGMEGEQYF. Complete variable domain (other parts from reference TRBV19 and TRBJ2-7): DGGITQSPKYLFRKEGQNVTLSCEQNLNHDAMYWYRQDPGQGLRLIYYSQIVNDFQKGDIAEGYSVSREKKESFPLTVTSAQKNPTAFYLCASQQRGMEGEQYFGPGTRLTVT.

The CDR3 DNA sequence: TGTGCCAGCAGTTTAGGCGGCCCTATAGGAGGCTACACCTTC. It yields the protein CASSLGGPIGGYTF. The chain uses TRBV2 and TRBJ1-2, with D hard to call. The V end was cut by 5 bases, the J end by 8 bases, with 18 bases between. The CDR3 is 14 amino acids. From germline, CDR1 is SNHLY and CDR2 FYNNEI.

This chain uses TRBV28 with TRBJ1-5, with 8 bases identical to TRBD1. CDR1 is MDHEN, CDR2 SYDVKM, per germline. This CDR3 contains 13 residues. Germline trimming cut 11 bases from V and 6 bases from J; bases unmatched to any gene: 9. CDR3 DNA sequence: TGTGCCGTCCAGGACAGGGTTGGTCAGCCCCAGCATTTT. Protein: CAVQDRVGQPQHF.

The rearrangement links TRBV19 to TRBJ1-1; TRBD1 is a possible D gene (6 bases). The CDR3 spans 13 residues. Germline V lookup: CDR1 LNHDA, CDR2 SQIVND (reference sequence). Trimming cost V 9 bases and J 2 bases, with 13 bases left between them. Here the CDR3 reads CASSPDSNTEAFF. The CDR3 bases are TGTGCCAGCTCACCGGACAGCAACACTGAAGCTTTCTTT.

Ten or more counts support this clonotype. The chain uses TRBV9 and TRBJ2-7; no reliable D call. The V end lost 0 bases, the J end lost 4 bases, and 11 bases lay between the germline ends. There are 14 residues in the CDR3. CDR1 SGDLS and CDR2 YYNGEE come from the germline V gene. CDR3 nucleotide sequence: TGTGCCAGCAGCGTAGCTAGTGGTGGATACGAGCAGTACTTC. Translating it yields CASSVASGGYEQYF.

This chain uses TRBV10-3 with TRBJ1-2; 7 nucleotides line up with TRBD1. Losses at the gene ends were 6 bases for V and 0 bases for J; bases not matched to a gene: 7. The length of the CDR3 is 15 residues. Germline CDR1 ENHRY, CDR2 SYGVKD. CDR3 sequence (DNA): TGTGCCATCAGGTCTCAGGGGGAAGCTAACTATGGCTACACCTTC. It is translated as CAIRSQGEANYGYTF.

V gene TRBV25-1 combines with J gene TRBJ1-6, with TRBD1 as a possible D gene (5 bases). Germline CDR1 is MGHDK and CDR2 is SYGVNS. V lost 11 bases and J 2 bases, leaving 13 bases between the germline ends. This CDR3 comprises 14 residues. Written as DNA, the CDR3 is TGTGCCTGGAGGGCGGGACCCTATAATTCACCCCTCCACTTT. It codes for CAWRAGPYNSPLHF.

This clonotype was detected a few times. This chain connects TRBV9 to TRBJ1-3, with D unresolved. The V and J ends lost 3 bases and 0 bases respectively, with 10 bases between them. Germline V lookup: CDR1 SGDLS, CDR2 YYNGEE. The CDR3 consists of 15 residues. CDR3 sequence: CASSADGYSGNTIYF. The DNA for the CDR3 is TGTGCCAGCAGCGCGGACGGATACTCTGGAAACACCATATATTTT. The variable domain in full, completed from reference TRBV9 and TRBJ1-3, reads DSGVTQTPKHLITATGQRVTLRCSPRSGDLSVYWYQQSLDQGLQFLIQYYNGEERAKGNILERFSAQQFPDLHSELNLSSLELGDSALYFCASSADGYSGNTIYFGEGSWLTVV.

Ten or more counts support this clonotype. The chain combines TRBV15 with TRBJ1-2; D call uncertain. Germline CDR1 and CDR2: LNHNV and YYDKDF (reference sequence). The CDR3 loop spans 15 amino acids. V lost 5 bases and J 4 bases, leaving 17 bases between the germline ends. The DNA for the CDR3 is TGTGCCACCAGCTCACCTAGGGTTCTAGGCTATGGCTACACCTTC. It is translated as CATSSPRVLGYGYTF.

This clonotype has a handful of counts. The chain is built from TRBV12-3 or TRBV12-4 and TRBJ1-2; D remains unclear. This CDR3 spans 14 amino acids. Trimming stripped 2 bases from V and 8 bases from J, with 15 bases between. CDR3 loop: CASSLIRRLEGYTF. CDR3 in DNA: TGTGCCAGCAGTTTAATTCGCAGGCTCGAGGGCTACACCTTC.

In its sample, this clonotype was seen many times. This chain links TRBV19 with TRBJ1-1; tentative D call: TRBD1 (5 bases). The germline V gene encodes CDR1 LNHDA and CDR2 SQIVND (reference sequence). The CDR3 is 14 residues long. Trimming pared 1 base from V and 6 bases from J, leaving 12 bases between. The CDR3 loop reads CASSIGGGLAEAFF. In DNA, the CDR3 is TGTGCCAGTAGTATAGGCGGGGGGTTGGCTGAAGCTTTCTTT.

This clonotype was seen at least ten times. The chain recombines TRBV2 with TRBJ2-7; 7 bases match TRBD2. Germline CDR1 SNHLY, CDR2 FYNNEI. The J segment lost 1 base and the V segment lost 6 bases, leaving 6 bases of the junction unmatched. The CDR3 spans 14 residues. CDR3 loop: CASRPSSGSYEQYF. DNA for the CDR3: TGTGCCAGCAGGCCTTCTAGCGGATCCTACGAGCAGTACTTC.

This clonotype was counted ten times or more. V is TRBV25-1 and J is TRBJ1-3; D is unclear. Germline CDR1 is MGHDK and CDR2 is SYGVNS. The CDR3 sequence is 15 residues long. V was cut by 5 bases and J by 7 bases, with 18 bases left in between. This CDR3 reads CASSRRDLVGNTIYF. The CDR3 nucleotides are TGTGCCAGCAGTCGCCGCGACCTAGTCGGTAACACCATATATTTT.

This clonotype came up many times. CDR3 amino acids: CSALWTGIGNTIYF. In DNA, the CDR3 is TGCAGTGCTCTATGGACAGGAATTGGAAACACCATATATTTT. V usage is TRBV20-1 and J usage is TRBJ1-3; TRBD1 matches at 7 bases. V shed 5 bases and J 3 bases; nucleotides not matched to a gene: 7. The CDR3 extends over 14 amino acids. Germline loops: CDR1 DFQATT, CDR2 SNEGSKA (reference sequence).